One TCR beta chain is described in this entry. Each donor was healthy, and each was a bone marrow donor. The data are from a study of cytomegalovirus exposure and HLA in healthy donors. The PCR contained 60 Vbeta and 13 Jbeta primers. Original processing notes: In a later analysis, some 80 million unique TCR beta chains included roughly 11 million shared by two or more donors. Some clones are missing from TCRdb's copy, which holds only in-frame ones; the method was immunoSEQ multiplex PCR. From that table come the V and J calls and clone size; the DNA was used to work out D and trimming. The sample includes about 160,000 clones, 70% to 80% of them seen just once. Sequencing was done on a sample of PBMCs. The TCR originated in a man in his late teens or twenties in good health and CMV-seropositive.

CDR3 protein: CASSLSWTSGTAEQYF. DNA of the CDR3: TGTGCCAGCAGCTTGTCATGGACTAGCGGGACGGCCGAGCAGTACTTC. The chain employs TRBV5-4 and TRBJ2-7, with 12 bases fitting TRBD2. This CDR3 region has 16 residues. The ends lost 1 base at V and 6 bases at J; junction bases unmatched: 8. Germline lookup yields CDR1 SGHNT and CDR2 YYREEE (reference sequence).